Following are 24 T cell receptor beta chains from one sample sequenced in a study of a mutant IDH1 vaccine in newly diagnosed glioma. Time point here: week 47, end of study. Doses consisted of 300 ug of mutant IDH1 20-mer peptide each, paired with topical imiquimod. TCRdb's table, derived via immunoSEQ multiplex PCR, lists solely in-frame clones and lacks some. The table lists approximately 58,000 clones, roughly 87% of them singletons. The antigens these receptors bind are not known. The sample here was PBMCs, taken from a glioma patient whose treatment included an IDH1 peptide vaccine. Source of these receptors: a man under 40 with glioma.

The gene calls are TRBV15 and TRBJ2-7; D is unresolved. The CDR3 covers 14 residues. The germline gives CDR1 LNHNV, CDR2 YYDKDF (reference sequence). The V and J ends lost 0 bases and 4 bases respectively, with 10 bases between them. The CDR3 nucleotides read TGTGCCACCAGCAGAGATATTTCTGATTACGAGCAGTACTTC. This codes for CATSRDISDYEQYF.

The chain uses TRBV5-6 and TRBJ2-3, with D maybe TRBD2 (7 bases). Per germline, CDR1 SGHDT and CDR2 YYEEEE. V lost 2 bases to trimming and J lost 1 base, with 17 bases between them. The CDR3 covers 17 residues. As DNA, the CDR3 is TGTGCCAGCAGCTTAGCTAGGGCGGGGGCTGGCACAGATACGCAGTATTTT. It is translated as CASSLARAGAGTDTQYF.

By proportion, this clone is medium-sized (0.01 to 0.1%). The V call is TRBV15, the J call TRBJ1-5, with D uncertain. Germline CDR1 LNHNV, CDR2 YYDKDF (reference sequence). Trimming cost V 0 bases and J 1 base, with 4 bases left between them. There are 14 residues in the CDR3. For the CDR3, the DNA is TGTGCCACCAGCAGAGACTCAAGCAATCAGCCCCAGCATTTT. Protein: CATSRDSSNQPQHF.

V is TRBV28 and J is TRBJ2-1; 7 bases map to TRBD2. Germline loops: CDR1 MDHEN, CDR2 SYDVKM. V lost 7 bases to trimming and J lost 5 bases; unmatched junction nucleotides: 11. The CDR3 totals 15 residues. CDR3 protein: CASIPQNGGNNEQFF. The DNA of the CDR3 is TGTGCCAGCATCCCCCAAAACGGGGGGAACAATGAGCAGTTCTTC. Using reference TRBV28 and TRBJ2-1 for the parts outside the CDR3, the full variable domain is DVKVTQSSRYLVKRTGEKVFLECVQDMDHENMFWYRQDPGLGLRLIYFSYDVKMKEKGDIPEGYSVSREKKERFSLILESASTNQTSMYLCASIPQNGGNNEQFFGPGTRLTVL.

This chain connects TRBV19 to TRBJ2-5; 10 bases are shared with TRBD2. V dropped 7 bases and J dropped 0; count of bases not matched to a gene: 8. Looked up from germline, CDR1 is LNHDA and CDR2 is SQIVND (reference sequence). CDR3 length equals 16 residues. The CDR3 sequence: CASKSGTSEYQETQYF. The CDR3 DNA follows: TGTGCCAGTAAGTCGGGGACTAGCGAGTACCAAGAGACCCAGTACTTC. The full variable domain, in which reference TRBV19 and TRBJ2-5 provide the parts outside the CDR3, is DGGITQSPKYLFRKEGQNVTLSCEQNLNHDAMYWYRQDPGQGLRLIYYSQIVNDFQKGDIAEGYSVSREKKESFPLTVTSAQKNPTAFYLCASKSGTSEYQETQYFGPGTRLLVL.

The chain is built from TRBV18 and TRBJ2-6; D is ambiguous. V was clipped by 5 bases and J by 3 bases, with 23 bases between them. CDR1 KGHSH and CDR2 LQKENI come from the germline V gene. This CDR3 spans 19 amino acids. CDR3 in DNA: TGTGCCAGCTCATCGACCACCGCTCGGGTTCGGGTTGGGGCCAACGTCCTGACTTTC. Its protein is CASSSTTARVRVGANVLTF.

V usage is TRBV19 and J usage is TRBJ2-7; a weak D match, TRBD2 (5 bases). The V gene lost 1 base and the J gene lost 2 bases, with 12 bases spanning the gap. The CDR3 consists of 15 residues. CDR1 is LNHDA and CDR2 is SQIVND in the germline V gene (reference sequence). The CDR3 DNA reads TGTGCCAGTAGTATAGGACGGGCCGGGACCTACGAGCAGTACTTC. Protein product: CASSIGRAGTYEQYF.

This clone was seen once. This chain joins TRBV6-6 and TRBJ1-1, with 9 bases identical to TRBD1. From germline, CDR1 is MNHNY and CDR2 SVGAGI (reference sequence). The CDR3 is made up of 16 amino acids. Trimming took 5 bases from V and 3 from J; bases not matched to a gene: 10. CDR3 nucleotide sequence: TGTGCCAGCAGTAGTCGCGCGGGACAGGGCTACACTGAAGCTTTCTTT. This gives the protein CASSSRAGQGYTEAFF.

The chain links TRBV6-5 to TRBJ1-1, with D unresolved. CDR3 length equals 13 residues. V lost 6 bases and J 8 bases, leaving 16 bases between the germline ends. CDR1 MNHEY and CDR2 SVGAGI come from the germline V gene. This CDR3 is CASRVKWAREAFF. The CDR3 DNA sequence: TGTGCCAGCAGGGTAAAATGGGCTAGGGAAGCTTTCTTT.

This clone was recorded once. This chain's CDR3 is CASSLRQGAEAFF. In nucleotides, the CDR3 is TGTGCCAGCAGCTTACGACAGGGGGCTGAAGCTTTCTTT. The chain employs TRBV7-9 and TRBJ1-1; 9 bases are shared with TRBD1. CDR3 length: 13 amino acids. Germline V gene sequence: CDR1 SEHNR, CDR2 FQNEAQ (reference sequence). V lost 2 bases, J lost 6 bases, and 1 base stayed unmatched.

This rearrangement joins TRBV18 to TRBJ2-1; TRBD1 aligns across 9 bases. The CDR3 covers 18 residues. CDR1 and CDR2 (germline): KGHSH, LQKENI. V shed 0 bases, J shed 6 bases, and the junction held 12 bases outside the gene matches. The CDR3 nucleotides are TGTGCCAGCTCACCACCTATCACACCGGGACAGGGAGGCAATGAGCAGTTCTTC. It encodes CASSPPITPGQGGNEQFF.

This chain's CDR3 is CASSNWGVDDTQYF. As DNA, the CDR3 is TGCGCCAGCAGTAATTGGGGGGTGGACGATACGCAGTATTTT. The V call is TRBV10-1, the J call TRBJ2-3; possibly TRBD2 for D (6 bases). V gave up 5 bases and J gave up 6 bases, with 15 bases separating them. Germline assignment: CDR1 WNHNN and CDR2 SYGVQD (reference sequence). There are 14 residues in the CDR3.

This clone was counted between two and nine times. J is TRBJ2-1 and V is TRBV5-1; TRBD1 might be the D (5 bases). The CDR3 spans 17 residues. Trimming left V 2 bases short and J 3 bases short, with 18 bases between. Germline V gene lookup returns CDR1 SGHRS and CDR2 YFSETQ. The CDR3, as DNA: TGCGCCAGCAGCTTCCTAGGGGTCACCGGAATCTACAATGAGCAGTTCTTC. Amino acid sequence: CASSFLGVTGIYNEQFF.

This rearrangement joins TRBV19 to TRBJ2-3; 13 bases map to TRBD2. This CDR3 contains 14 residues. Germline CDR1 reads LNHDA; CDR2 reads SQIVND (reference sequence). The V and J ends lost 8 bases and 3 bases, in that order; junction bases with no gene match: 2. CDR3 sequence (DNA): TGTGCCAGTGGGACTAGCGGGGATACAGATACGCAGTATTTT. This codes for CASGTSGDTDTQYF.

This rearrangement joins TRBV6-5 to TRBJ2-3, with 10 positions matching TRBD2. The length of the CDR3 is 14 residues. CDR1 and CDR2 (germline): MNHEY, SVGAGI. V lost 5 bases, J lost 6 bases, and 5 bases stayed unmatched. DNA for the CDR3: TGTGCCAGCAGTGGAGCGGGGGGGCGCGATACGCAGTATTTT. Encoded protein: CASSGAGGRDTQYF.

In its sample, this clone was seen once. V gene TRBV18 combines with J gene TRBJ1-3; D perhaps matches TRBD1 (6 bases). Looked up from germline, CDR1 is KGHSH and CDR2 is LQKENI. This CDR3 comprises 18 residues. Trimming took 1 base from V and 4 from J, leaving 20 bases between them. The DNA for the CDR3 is TGTGCCAGCTCACCACAGGACAGACTCCCCTCTCGGGGAAACACCATATATTTT. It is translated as CASSPQDRLPSRGNTIYF.

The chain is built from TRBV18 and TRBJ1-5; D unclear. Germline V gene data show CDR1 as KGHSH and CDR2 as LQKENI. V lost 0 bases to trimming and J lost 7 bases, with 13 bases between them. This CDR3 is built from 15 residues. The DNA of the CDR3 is TGTGCCAGCTCACCACCAGGGAATCGGAACCAGCCCCAGCATTTT. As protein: CASSPPGNRNQPQHF.

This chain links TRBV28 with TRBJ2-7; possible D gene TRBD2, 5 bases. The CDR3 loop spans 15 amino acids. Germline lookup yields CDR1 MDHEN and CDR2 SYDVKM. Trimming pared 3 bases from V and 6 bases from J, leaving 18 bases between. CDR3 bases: TGTGCCAGCAGTTTCCCATCCTCCGGGGAAAGCGAGCAGTACTTC. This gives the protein CASSFPSSGESEQYF.

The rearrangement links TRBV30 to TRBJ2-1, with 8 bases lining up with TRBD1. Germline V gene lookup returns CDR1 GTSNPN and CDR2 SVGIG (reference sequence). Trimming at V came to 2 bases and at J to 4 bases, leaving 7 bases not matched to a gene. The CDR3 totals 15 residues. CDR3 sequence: CAWSNGRTGYNEQFF. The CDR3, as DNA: TGTGCCTGGAGTAACGGAAGGACAGGGTACAATGAGCAGTTCTTC.

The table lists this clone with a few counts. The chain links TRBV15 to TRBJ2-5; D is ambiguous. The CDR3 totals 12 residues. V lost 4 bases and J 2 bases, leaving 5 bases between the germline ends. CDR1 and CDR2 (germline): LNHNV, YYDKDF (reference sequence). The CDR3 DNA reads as TGTGCCACCAGCAAGCATCAAGAGACCCAGTACTTC. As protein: CATSKHQETQYF.

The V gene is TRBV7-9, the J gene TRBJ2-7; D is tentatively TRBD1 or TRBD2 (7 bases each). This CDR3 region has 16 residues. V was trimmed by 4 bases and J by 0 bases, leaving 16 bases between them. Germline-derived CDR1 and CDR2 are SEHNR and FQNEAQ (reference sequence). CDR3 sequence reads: CASSSVTGEGSYEQYF. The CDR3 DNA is TGTGCCAGCAGCTCGGTAACAGGGGAGGGCTCCTACGAGCAGTACTTC.

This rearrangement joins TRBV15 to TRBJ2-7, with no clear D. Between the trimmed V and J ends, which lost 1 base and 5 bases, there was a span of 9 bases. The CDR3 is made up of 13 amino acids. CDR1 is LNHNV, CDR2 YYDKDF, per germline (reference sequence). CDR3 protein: CATSRGQTHEQYF. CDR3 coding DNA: TGTGCCACCAGCAGAGGCCAGACGCACGAGCAGTACTTC.

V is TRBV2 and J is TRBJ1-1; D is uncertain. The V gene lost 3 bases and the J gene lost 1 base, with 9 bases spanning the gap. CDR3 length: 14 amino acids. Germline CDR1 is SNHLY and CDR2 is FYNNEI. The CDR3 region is CASSEVGWNTEAFF. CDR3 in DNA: TGTGCCAGCAGTGAGGTAGGGTGGAACACTGAAGCTTTCTTT. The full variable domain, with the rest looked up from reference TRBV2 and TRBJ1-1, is EPEVTQTPSHQVTQMGQEVILRCVPISNHLYFYWYRQILGQKVEFLVSFYNNEISEKSEIFDDQFSVERPDGSNFTLKIRSTKLEDSAMYFCASSEVGWNTEAFFGQGTRLTVV.

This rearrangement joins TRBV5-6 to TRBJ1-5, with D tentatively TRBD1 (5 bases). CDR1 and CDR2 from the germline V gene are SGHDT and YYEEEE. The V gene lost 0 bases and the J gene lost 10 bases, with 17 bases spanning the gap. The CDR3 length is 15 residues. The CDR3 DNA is TGTGCCAGCAGCTTGGGTGGGGTATCAGGGTCACCCCAGCATTTT. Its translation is CASSLGGVSGSPQHF. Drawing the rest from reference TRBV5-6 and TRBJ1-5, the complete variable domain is DAGVTQSPTHLIKTRGQQVTLRCSPKSGHDTVSWYQQALGQGPQFIFQYYEEEERQRGNFPDRFSGHQFPNYSSELNVNALLLGDSALYLCASSLGGVSGSPQHFGDGTRLSIL.